One sample yielded the 23 T cell receptor beta chains listed below, sequenced in a study of T cells in Graves' hyperthyroidism and ophthalmopathy. TCR beta CDR3 regions were amplified from RNA transcripts. First-round RT-PCR targeting the TCR CDR3 was performed with the HTBI primer set. TCRdb called the multiplex PCR reads again in MiXCR, with one record for every CDR3 protein. This table has fewer than 400,000 distinct CDR3 sequences, about 14% appearing once. The sequenced sample consisted of blood. These receptor sequences come from a man aged 50 to 60 with Graves' ophthalmopathy.

There are many counts of this clonotype. The gene calls are TRBV20-1 and TRBJ1-2, with TRBD1 matching over 10 bases. CDR3 length equals 16 residues. The junction had 12 bases not matched to a gene; V was cut back by 5 bases and J by 3 bases. CDR1 is DFQATT, CDR2 SNEGSKA, per germline (reference sequence). CDR3 in amino acids: CSAPLSGQGTYYGYTF. The CDR3 DNA follows: TGCAGTGCTCCCTTATCGGGACAGGGGACCTACTATGGCTACACCTTC.

This clonotype has more than one count but fewer than ten. The chain carries TRBV25-1 and TRBJ1-6; TRBD1 aligns across 8 bases. This CDR3 region has 14 residues. CDR1 is MGHDK, CDR2 SYGVNS, per germline. The junction had 6 bases not matched to a gene; V was cut back by 4 bases and J by 10 bases. CDR3 bases: TGTGCCAGCAGTGTTCGGCAGGGGGCGTCACCCCTCCACTTT. Its translation: CASSVRQGASPLHF.

This clonotype was counted many times. This sequence joins TRBV13 and TRBJ2-1; D is tentatively TRBD1 or TRBD2 (6 bases each). This CDR3 has 14 residues. The ends were cut back, 5 bases at V and 8 bases at J, with 16 bases in the middle. CDR1 and CDR2 from the germline V gene are PRHDT and FYEKMQ (reference sequence). CDR3 sequence reads: CASSRPGASDEQFF. CDR3 in DNA: TGTGCCAGCAGCCGGCCGGGGGCATCTGATGAGCAGTTCTTC.

There are many counts of this clonotype. The V call is TRBV24-1, the J call TRBJ2-7; TRBD2 aligns across 13 bases. The V gene end was trimmed by 4 bases and the J gene end by 4 bases; junction bases not matched to a gene: 3. Germline V gene sequence: CDR1 KGHDR, CDR2 SFDVKD. CDR3 size: 15 residues. This CDR3 reads CATSDTTSGRYEQYF. The CDR3 nucleotides are TGTGCCACCAGTGACACGACTAGCGGGAGGTACGAGCAGTACTTC.

Ten or more counts support this clonotype. V gene TRBV12-3 or TRBV12-4 combines with J gene TRBJ2-5; 14 bases map to TRBD2. V shed 2 bases and J 4 bases; nucleotides not matched to a gene: 12. The CDR3 has 19 residues. The CDR3: CASSLRDRVGLAGAETQYF. DNA of the CDR3: TGTGCCAGCAGTTTACGCGACAGGGTGGGACTAGCGGGAGCAGAGACCCAGTACTTC.

The chain links TRBV29-1 to TRBJ2-5; perhaps TRBD2 as D (6 bases). CDR1 is SQVTM and CDR2 is ANQGSEA in the germline V gene. This CDR3 is built from 12 residues. The V gene lost 6 bases and the J gene lost 7 bases, with 15 bases spanning the gap. CDR3 nucleotides: TGCAGCGTCGAAAGGGGCGGGGTGACCCAGTACTTC. Translated, it gives CSVERGGVTQYF.

This chain links TRBV3-1 with TRBJ2-5; TRBD2 aligns across 16 bases. The CDR3 totals 14 residues. V gave up 4 bases and J gave up 13 bases; unmatched junction bases: 6. The germline CDR1 and CDR2 sequences are LGHDT and YNNKEL (reference sequence). CDR3 amino acids: CASSLGTSGRVTYF. Written as DNA, the CDR3 is TGTGCCAGCAGCCTCGGGACTAGCGGGAGGGTAACGTACTTC.

Ten or more counts support this clonotype. This chain links TRBV6-1 with TRBJ1-1; 8 bases are a match to TRBD1. V gave up 4 bases and J gave up 3 bases; unmatched junction bases: 4. The length of the CDR3 is 14 residues. Germline CDR1 is MNHNS and CDR2 is SASEGT. CDR3 bases: TGTGCCAGCAGTGCTCTGACAGGGGACACTGAAGCTTTCTTT. It yields the protein CASSALTGDTEAFF.

This clonotype was seen more than once but under ten times. For the CDR3, the DNA is TGTGCCAGTTTACAGGAGAACACTGAAGCTTTCTTT. This codes for CASLQENTEAFF. This rearrangement joins TRBV7-9 to TRBJ1-1; D perhaps matches TRBD1 (5 bases). Germline CDR1 reads SEHNR; CDR2 reads FQNEAQ (reference sequence). The V and J ends lost 9 bases and 1 base respectively, with 9 bases between them. The CDR3 extends over 12 amino acids.

This clonotype was observed at least ten times. The chain carries TRBV18 and TRBJ2-3; D is unresolved. V was cut by 4 bases and J by 2 bases, with 10 bases left in between. Per the germline V gene, CDR1 is KGHSH and CDR2 is LQKENI. CDR3 size: 14 residues. CDR3 protein: CASSLGVPTDTQYF. The CDR3 nucleotides read TGTGCCAGCTCACTTGGGGTTCCCACAGATACGCAGTATTTT.

This clonotype was recorded at least ten times. The chain uses TRBV18 and TRBJ2-2; perhaps TRBD1 as D (5 bases). The CDR3 sequence is 12 residues long. Germline CDR1 and CDR2: KGHSH and LQKENI. Deletions cut 5 bases from V and 6 bases from J, with 7 bases between. The CDR3 DNA reads TGTGCCAGCTCAGAGACAGCCGGGGAGCTGTTTTTT. Amino acid sequence: CASSETAGELFF.

This clonotype was observed at least ten times. J is TRBJ2-3 and V is TRBV20-1; D gene uncertain. With 0 bases removed from V and 2 bases from J, the gap between germline ends came to 9 bases. Germline lookup yields CDR1 DFQATT and CDR2 SNEGSKA (reference sequence). The CDR3 totals 14 residues. CDR3 sequence: CSARETQNTDTQYF. In DNA form, the CDR3 reads TGCAGTGCTAGAGAGACACAGAACACAGATACGCAGTATTTT.

The chain joins TRBV9 to TRBJ2-7, with D perhaps matching TRBD1 (5 bases). This CDR3 spans 14 amino acids. The germline V gene encodes CDR1 SGDLS and CDR2 YYNGEE. Trimming removed 0 bases at V and 5 bases at J, with 12 bases between. The CDR3 coding sequence is TGTGCCAGCAGCGTAGGGAAGGGGAACAACGAGCAGTACTTC. This gives the protein CASSVGKGNNEQYF. The complete variable domain, with remaining parts taken from reference TRBV9 and TRBJ2-7, reads DSGVTQTPKHLITATGQRVTLRCSPRSGDLSVYWYQQSLDQGLQFLIQYYNGEERAKGNILERFSAQQFPDLHSELNLSSLELGDSALYFCASSVGKGNNEQYFGPGTRLTVT.

The V and J genes are TRBV29-1 and TRBJ2-7; 14 bases line up with TRBD2. CDR3 length: 14 amino acids. After removal of 5 bases from V and 7 bases from J, the junction contained 7 bases not matched to a gene. The germline CDR1 and CDR2 sequences are SQVTM and ANQGSEA. In DNA, the CDR3 is TGCAGCGTTAGAGGGACTAGCGGGAGTTGGGAGCAGTACTTC. Encoded protein: CSVRGTSGSWEQYF.

This clonotype was counted at least ten times. The chain uses TRBV20-1 and TRBJ2-1, with D unresolved. The germline V gene has CDR1 DFQATT and CDR2 SNEGSKA (reference sequence). The V end lost 1 base, the J end lost 3 bases, and 10 bases lay between the germline ends. There are 14 residues in the CDR3. This chain's CDR3 is CSARAYTIYNEQFF. CDR3 nucleotide sequence: TGCAGTGCTAGAGCCTACACAATCTACAATGAGCAGTTCTTC.

This clonotype has at least ten counts. The rearrangement joins TRBV11-2 to TRBJ2-1; 8 nucleotides agree with TRBD1. V shed 0 bases and J 4 bases; nucleotides not matched to a gene: 5. The CDR3 is 16 residues long. Per the germline V gene, CDR1 is SGHAT and CDR2 is FQNNGV. CDR3 loop: CASSLDRTGRYNEQFF. The CDR3 DNA is TGTGCCAGCAGCTTAGATAGGACAGGGCGATACAATGAGCAGTTCTTC. Filled out from reference TRBV11-2 and TRBJ2-1, the complete variable domain reads EAGVAQSPRYKIIEKRQSVAFWCNPISGHATLYWYQQILGQGPKLLIQFQNNGVVDDSQLPKDRFSAERLKGVDSTLKIQPAKLEDSAVYLCASSLDRTGRYNEQFFGPGTRLTVL.

This clonotype occurred many times. The chain employs TRBV19 and TRBJ2-1; 12 bases line up with TRBD2. This CDR3 spans 16 amino acids. Germline assignment: CDR1 LNHDA and CDR2 SQIVND (reference sequence). The ends lost 7 bases at V and 7 bases at J; junction bases unmatched: 11. The CDR3 is CASTLAGGPFGNEQFF. The CDR3 DNA sequence: TGTGCCAGTACCCTAGCGGGAGGGCCTTTTGGTAATGAGCAGTTCTTC.

The rearrangement uses TRBV9 and TRBJ2-2; D is undetermined. V lost 3 bases and J lost 5, with 8 bases in between. The CDR3 sequence is 13 residues long. Germline lookup yields CDR1 SGDLS and CDR2 YYNGEE. The CDR3 DNA is TGTGCCAGCAGCGCCGGTAGAACCGGGGAGCTGTTTTTT. It encodes CASSAGRTGELFF.

This clonotype was counted between two and nine times. This sequence joins TRBV28 and TRBJ1-1; D remains unclear. This CDR3 has 11 amino acids. The germline V gene encodes CDR1 MDHEN and CDR2 SYDVKM. The V and J ends lost 2 bases and 7 bases respectively, with 5 bases between them. CDR3 residues: CASSLRLEAFF. The CDR3 DNA is TGTGCCAGCAGTTTAAGGCTTGAAGCTTTCTTT. The full variable domain, in which reference TRBV28 and TRBJ1-1 provide the parts outside the CDR3, is DVKVTQSSRYLVKRTGEKVFLECVQDMDHENMFWYRQDPGLGLRLIYFSYDVKMKEKGDIPEGYSVSREKKERFSLILESASTNQTSMYLCASSLRLEAFFGQGTRLTVV.

The V and J genes are TRBV5-6 and TRBJ2-3; D could derive from TRBD1 or TRBD2 (5 bases each). The CDR3 has 16 residues. The germline V and J ends were trimmed by 1 base and 1 base, with 13 bases remaining between them. Germline V lookup: CDR1 SGHDT, CDR2 YYEEEE. CDR3 sequence reads: CASSLLEGTGTDTQYF. The CDR3 DNA reads as TGTGCCAGCAGCTTGCTTGAAGGGACGGGCACAGATACGCAGTATTTT.

V usage is TRBV24-1 and J usage is TRBJ2-3; TRBD2 matches at 8 bases. CDR1 and CDR2 (germline): KGHDR, SFDVKD. V was clipped by 3 bases and J by 4 bases; unmatched bases: 2. CDR3 length: 14 amino acids. The CDR3 region has the DNA TGTGCCACCAGTGATAGCGGGAGATCAGATACGCAGTATTTT. This codes for CATSDSGRSDTQYF.

This clonotype showed up just a few times. The V and J genes are TRBV25-1 and TRBJ2-1; D not resolved. Germline values: CDR1 MGHDK, CDR2 SYGVNS. The V end was cut by 8 bases, the J end by 2 bases, with 25 bases between. The CDR3 spans 18 residues. The CDR3 nucleotides are TGTGCCAGCGATGGAATTGGATCCTCCATCCGGGCCTACAATGAGCAGTTCTTC. Encoded protein: CASDGIGSSIRAYNEQFF.

This clonotype was found many times. V gene TRBV11-2 combines with J gene TRBJ2-7; D call uncertain. V dropped 1 base and J dropped 5 bases, with 15 bases sitting between them. CDR1 and CDR2 from the germline V gene are SGHAT and FQNNGV. CDR3 length equals 15 residues. The CDR3 sequence is CASSLVAARADEQYF. The CDR3, as DNA: TGTGCCAGCAGCTTAGTTGCCGCCCGGGCGGACGAGCAGTACTTC.